This is a list of T cell receptor beta chains from one sample in a study of metastatic and nonmetastatic thyroid tumors. TCRdb reanalyzed the PCR reads with MiXCR. This sample yields around 40,000 clones, of which about 15% are seen a single time; roughly 6% belongs to the top ten. Sequencing was carried out using blood. The receptors derive from a male donor with papillary thyroid cancer or a benign thyroid nodule (not recorded which). Some clones in this sample may be carry-over from other donors' samples. The CDR3 runs from the conserved cysteine through the conserved F or W. D genes are given only for firm matches. The size entry is marked missing in some rows and otherwise reads once, few, many or a size class.

V gene,D gene,J gene,clone size,CDR3 DNA,CDR3 protein
TRBV11-2,.,TRBJ2-1,.,TGTGCCAGCAGCTACGGAAGCGGTGGGGGGAGTAATGAGCAGTTCTTC,CASSYGSGGGSNEQFF
TRBV27,.,TRBJ1-6,many,TGTGCCAGCAGTTTACTACCGAGCCAGTATAATTCACCCCTCCACTTT,CASSLLPSQYNSPLHF
TRBV29-1,TRBD1,TRBJ1-4,few,TGCAGCGTTGTCGGGACAGGGGGTGAAAAACTATTTTTT,CSVVGTGGEKLFF
TRBV18,TRBD1,TRBJ2-1,many,TGTGCCAGCTCCGGGGACAGGGGCAATGAGCAGTTCTTC,CASSGDRGNEQFF
TRBV19,.,TRBJ1-6,medium-sized,TGTGCCAGTAGTATTGACAGTAATTCACCCCTCCACTTT,CASSIDSNSPLHF
TRBV3-1,TRBD2,TRBJ2-3,many,TGTGCCAGCAGCCTGCGGACTAGCGACACAGATACGCAGTATTTT,CASSLRTSDTDTQYF
TRBV3-1,.,TRBJ1-3,many,TGTGCCAGCAGCCAACCAGGGAAGGCAGGGGGAAACACCATATATTTT,CASSQPGKAGGNTIYF
TRBV5-6,.,TRBJ2-1,many,TGTGCCAGCAGCTCGGGGTCAAACAATGAGCAGTTCTTC,CASSSGSNNEQFF
TRBV5-1,TRBD1,TRBJ1-6,few,TGCGCCAGCAGCTTGGCCTTGGGGACAGGGAATAATTCACCCCTCCACTTT,CASSLALGTGNNSPLHF
TRBV20-1,.,TRBJ1-4,many,TGCAGTGCTAGAGATAGCCGGGACAATAATAATGAAAAACTGTTTTTT,CSARDSRDNNNEKLFF
TRBV20-1,.,TRBJ2-7,many,TGCAGTGCTAGTAAGGGAACCCGATCGAGCGAGCAGTACTTC,CSASKGTRSSEQYF
TRBV6-1,.,TRBJ2-1,few,TGTGCCAGCAGCACCGGGACTGCTTCCTACAATGAGCAGTTCTTC,CASSTGTASYNEQFF
TRBV2,.,TRBJ1-5,many,TGTGCCAGCAGCAGGACAGCTAATCAGCCCCAGCATTTT,CASSRTANQPQHF
TRBV7-6,TRBD1,TRBJ2-7,.,TGTGCCAGCAGCTTGCGTACGGACAGGGGCGAGGTGCAGTACTTC,CASSLRTDRGEVQYF
TRBV6-5,.,TRBJ1-2,few,TGTGCCAGCAGTTACTCGGACAGTTACCTCTATGGCTACACCTTC,CASSYSDSYLYGYTF
TRBV6-9,.,TRBJ2-5,.,TGTGCCAGCGTTGGGGGGGCTCAGTACTTC,CASVGGAQYF
TRBV27,.,TRBJ2-1,few,TGTGCCAGCAGTTTAACAGGACCATTTTTCGGTGAGCAGTTCTTC,CASSLTGPFFGEQFF
TRBV11-2,.,TRBJ1-1,.,TGTGCCAGCAGCTTAACAACTATGAACACTGAAGCTTTCTTT,CASSLTTMNTEAFF
TRBV20-1,.,TRBJ2-3,many,TGCAGTGCTAGAGATCTACAGGGAGGTGAAACAGATACGCAGTATTTT,CSARDLQGGETDTQYF
TRBV9,.,TRBJ2-7,many,TGTGCCAGCAGCGTGAGGGGCTATTCCTACGAGCAGTACTTC,CASSVRGYSYEQYF
TRBV20-1,TRBD2,TRBJ2-3,many,TGCAGTGCTAGAGATATCGCGGGAGGTGAAACAGATACGCAGTATTTT,CSARDIAGGETDTQYF
TRBV15,.,TRBJ2-7,many,TGTGCCACCAGCACCGGATCCAACTACGAGCAGTACTTC,CATSTGSNYEQYF
TRBV19,TRBD1,TRBJ1-2,many,TGTGCCAGTAGTATGGACAGGGAAAGGAGGAGAATCTATGGCTACACCTTC,CASSMDRERRRIYGYTF
TRBV5-4,.,TRBJ1-3,many,TGTGCCAGCAGCTTCGACTCTGGAAGCACCATATATTTT,CASSFDSGSTIYF
TRBV20-1,TRBD1,TRBJ1-1,many,TGCAGTGCATCGACAGGGGGCCCTGAAGCTTTCTTT,CSASTGGPEAFF
TRBV4-2,.,TRBJ1-2,many,TGTGCCAGCACCGAAAGCAGGGTGATGGACTATGGCTACACCTTC,CASTESRVMDYGYTF
TRBV12-3/TRBV12-4,.,TRBJ1-4,.,TGTGCCAGCAGTTTAGCGAACACGGTACTGTTTTTT,CASSLANTVLFF
TRBV4-2,TRBD1,TRBJ2-5,.,TGTGCCAGCACCCAACCCACGGACAGGGCGACGGAGACCCGGTACTTC,CASTQPTDRATETRYF
TRBV20-1,.,TRBJ1-2,many,TGCAGTGCGGGCGAGGGGCTTGATGGCTACACCTTC,CSAGEGLDGYTF
TRBV20-1,TRBD2,TRBJ2-4,many,TGCAGTGCTAGTGATATAGCGGGAGCTTATTTGGAAAACATTCAGTACTTC,CSASDIAGAYLENIQYF
TRBV5-1,.,TRBJ2-5,.,TGCGCCAGCGCCCAGCCAGAAGGAAGGGAGACCCAGTACTTC,CASAQPEGRETQYF
TRBV4-2,.,TRBJ2-3,.,TGTGCCAGCAGCCAGATTGGAGATACGCAGTATTTT,CASSQIGDTQYF
TRBV5-1,TRBD1,TRBJ1-2,.,TGCGCCAGCAGCTCCGGACAGGGAAGCAACTATGGCTACACCTTC,CASSSGQGSNYGYTF
TRBV4-2,.,TRBJ2-3,many,TGTGCCAGCAGCACGAGGCGTCAGTCGTACACAGATACGCAGTATTTT,CASSTRRQSYTDTQYF
TRBV9,.,TRBJ2-5,.,TGTGCCAGCACCATCAGGGGTGGAGAAGAGACCCAGTACTTC,CASTIRGGEETQYF
TRBV10-3,TRBD2,TRBJ2-1,.,TGTGCCACCGTTGGAGGTGTGCGGGGGGCCGTCAATGAGCAGTTCTTC,CATVGGVRGAVNEQFF
TRBV9,.,TRBJ2-5,many,TGTGCCAGCAGCGTGGACTACCGAAGTGACGAGACCCAGTACTTC,CASSVDYRSDETQYF
TRBV7-9,.,TRBJ2-1,.,TGTGCCAGCAGCTTGGGGTACAATGAGCAGTTCTTC,CASSLGYNEQFF
TRBV6-1,TRBD1,TRBJ2-7,many,TGTGCCAGCAGTCCGGACAGGGTGGGCTACGAGCAGTACTTC,CASSPDRVGYEQYF
TRBV6-1,.,TRBJ2-5,few,TGTGCCAGCAGTGAAGCCCTCAGGGGCCACCGGGGGGAGAGCCAGTACTTC,CASSEALRGHRGESQYF
TRBV4-1,.,TRBJ2-5,many,TGCGCCAGCAGCCAAGATTACCCCTTGCGGGGCTTACAAGAGACCCAGTACTTC,CASSQDYPLRGLQETQYF
TRBV6-2/TRBV6-3,.,TRBJ1-1,many,TGTGCCAGCAGTTATTGGAACACTGAAGCTTTCTTT,CASSYWNTEAFF
TRBV29-1,TRBD2,TRBJ2-6,few,TGCAGCGTTCTTCGCGGGAGGTCCGCTGGGGCCAACGTCCTGACTTTC,CSVLRGRSAGANVLTF